This T cell receptor (beta chain) originates from a study of blood T cell repertoires in COVID-19. CDR1 is SGDLS, CDR2 YYNGEE, per germline. This CDR3 has 15 amino acids. Unmatched junction bases numbered 5, after V lost 0 bases and J lost 3 bases. This clone has only one observation. Data came from immunoSEQ multiplex PCR; TCRdb stores just in-frame clones and leaves some out. Here the sample spans under 350,000 clones, 80% to 90% being singletons. The source material was PBMCs or T cells enriched from blood (not recorded which). The V gene is TRBV9, the J gene TRBJ2-7; TRBD1 aligns across 8 bases. This TCR came from a woman in her thirties or forties with acute COVID-19. CDR3 coding DNA: TGTGCCAGCAGCGTAGGACAGGGGTCCTTCTACGAGCAGTACTTC. Encoded protein: CASSVGQGSFYEQYF.